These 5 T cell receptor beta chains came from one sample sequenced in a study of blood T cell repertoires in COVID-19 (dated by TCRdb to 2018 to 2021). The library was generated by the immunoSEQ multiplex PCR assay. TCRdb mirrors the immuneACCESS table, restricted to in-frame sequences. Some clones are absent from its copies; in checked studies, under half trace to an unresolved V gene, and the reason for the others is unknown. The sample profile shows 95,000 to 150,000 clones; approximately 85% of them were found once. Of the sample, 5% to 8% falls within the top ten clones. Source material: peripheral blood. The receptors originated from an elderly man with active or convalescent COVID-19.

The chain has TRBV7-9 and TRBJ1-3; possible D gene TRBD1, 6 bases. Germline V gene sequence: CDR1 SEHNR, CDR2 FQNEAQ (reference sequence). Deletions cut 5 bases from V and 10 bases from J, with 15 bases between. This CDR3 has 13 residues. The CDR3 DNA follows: TGTGCCAGCAGCCAGACAGGCCGGATTACCATATATTTT. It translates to CASSQTGRITIYF.

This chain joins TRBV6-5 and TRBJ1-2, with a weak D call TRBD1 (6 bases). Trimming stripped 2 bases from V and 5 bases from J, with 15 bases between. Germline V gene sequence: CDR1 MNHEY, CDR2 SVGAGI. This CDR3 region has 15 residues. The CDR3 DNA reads TGTGCCAGCAGTTACACCACAGGGACCGGATATGGCTACACCTTC. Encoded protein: CASSYTTGTGYGYTF.

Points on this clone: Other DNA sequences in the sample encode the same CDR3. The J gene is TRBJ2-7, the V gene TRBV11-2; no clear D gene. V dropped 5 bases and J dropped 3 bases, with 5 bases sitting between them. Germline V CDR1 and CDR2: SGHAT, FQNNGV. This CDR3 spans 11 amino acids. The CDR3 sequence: CASSPLYEQYF. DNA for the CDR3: TGTGCCAGCAGCCCCCTCTACGAGCAGTACTTC.

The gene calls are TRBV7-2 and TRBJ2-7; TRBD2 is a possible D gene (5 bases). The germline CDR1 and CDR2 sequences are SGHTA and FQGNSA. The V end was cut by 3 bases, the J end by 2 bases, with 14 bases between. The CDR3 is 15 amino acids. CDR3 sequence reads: CASSLRAAVTYEQYF. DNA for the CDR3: TGTGCCAGCAGCTTGAGGGCAGCCGTAACCTACGAGCAGTACTTC.

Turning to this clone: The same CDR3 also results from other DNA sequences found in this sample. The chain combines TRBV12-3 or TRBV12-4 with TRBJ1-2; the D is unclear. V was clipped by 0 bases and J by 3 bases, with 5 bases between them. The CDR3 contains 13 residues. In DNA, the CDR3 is TGTGCCAGCAGTTTAGCGGCGGACTATGGCTACACCTTC. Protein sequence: CASSLAADYGYTF.